The clone carrying this TCR beta chain has only one observation. As yet, its antigen is unknown. The record originates from a study of cytomegalovirus exposure and HLA in healthy donors. Findings of the study overall: A later analysis reportedly found that, within productive TCRs, an Asian-associated ancestry cluster had fewer N-insertions than the mean observed across the approximately 670 donors. Roughly even sequencing depth across donors was the assumption behind the presence/absence analyses.

The V gene lost 10 bases and the J gene lost 2 bases, with 9 bases spanning the gap. The CDR3 sequence is 13 residues long. From germline, CDR1 is SNHLY and CDR2 FYNNEI. PCR was performed using 60 Vbeta and 13 Jbeta primers. The assay was immunoSEQ multiplex PCR, and TCRdb's table has in-frame clones only and misses some. This sample yields 150,000 to 200,000 clones, of which approximately 81% are seen a single time; 0.25% to 0.3% belongs to the top ten. The chain employs TRBV2 and TRBJ1-6, with D tentatively TRBD1 (5 bases). Sequenced input: PBMCs. The clonotype was recovered from a boy aged 5-17 years in good health and CMV-seronegative. CDR3 sequence reads: CATRQTYNSPLHF. The CDR3 DNA reads as TGTGCCACTAGACAGACCTATAATTCACCCCTCCACTTT.